This T cell receptor beta chain was obtained from a study of identifying expanded T cells in peripheral blood. Study conclusions and caveats: Clone count variance between roughly 2-week samples rose with total template count.

CDR3 size: 15 residues. V gave up 5 bases and J gave up 8 bases, with 21 bases separating them. Germline V gene lookup returns CDR1 MNHEY and CDR2 SVGAGI. Repertoires were generated with immunoSEQ multiplex PCR, while TCRdb's copy carries only in-frame clones and drops some. The sample holds 130,000 or so clones, approximately 88% seen once. Healthy donors had no documented immune events, such as infections, while sampled. On this clone itself: Its antigen is undetermined.

Sequencing used blood. The chain is built from TRBV6-5 and TRBJ1-2; D possibly corresponds to TRBD1 (5 bases). This TCR was recovered from a person aged 18-69 years in good health. The CDR3 region has the DNA TGTGCCAGCAGTAGGGCCCCCAGGGTAACAGGAGGCTACACCTTC. Its translation is CASSRAPRVTGGYTF.